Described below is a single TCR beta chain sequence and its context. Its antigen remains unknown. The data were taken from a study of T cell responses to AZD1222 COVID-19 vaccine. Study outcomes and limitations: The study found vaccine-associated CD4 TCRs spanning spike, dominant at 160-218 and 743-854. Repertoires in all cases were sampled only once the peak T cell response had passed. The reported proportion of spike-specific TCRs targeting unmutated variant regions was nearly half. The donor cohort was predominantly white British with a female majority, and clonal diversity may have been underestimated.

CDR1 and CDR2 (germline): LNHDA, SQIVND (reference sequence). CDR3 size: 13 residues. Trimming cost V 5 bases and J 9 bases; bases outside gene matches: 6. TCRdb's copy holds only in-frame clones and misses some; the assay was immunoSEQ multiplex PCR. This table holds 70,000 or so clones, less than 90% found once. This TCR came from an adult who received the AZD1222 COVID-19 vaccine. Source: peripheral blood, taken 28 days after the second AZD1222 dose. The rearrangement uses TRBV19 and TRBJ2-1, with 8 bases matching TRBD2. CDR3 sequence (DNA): TGTGCCAGTAGTCCGGGGGGGCCGGGTGAGCAGTTCTTC. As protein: CASSPGGPGEQFF.